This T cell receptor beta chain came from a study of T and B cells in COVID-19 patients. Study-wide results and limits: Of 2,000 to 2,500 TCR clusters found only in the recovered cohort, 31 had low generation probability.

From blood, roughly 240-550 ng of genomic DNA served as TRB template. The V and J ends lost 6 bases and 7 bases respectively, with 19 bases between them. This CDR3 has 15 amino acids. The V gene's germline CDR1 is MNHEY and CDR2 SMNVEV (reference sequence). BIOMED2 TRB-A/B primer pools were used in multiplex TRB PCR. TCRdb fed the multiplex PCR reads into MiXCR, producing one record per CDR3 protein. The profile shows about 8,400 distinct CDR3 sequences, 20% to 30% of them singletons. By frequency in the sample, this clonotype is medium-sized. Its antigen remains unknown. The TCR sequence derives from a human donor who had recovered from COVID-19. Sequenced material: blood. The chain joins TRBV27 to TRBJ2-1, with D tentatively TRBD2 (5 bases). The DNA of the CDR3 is TGTGCCAGCAGCAACCTCAGGACGGGAAGGAATGAGCAGTTCTTC. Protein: CASSNLRTGRNEQFF.